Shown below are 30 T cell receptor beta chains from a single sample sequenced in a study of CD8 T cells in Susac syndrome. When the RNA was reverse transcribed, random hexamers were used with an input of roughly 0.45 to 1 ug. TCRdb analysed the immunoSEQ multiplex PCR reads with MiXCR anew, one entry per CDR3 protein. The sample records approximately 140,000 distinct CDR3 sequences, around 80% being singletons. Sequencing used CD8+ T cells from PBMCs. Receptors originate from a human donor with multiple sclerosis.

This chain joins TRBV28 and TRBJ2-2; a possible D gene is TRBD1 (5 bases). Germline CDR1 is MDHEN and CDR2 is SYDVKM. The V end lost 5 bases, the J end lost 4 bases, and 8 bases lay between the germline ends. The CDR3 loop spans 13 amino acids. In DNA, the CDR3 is TGTGCCAGCAGTGCAGGGTTCACCGGGGAGCTGTTTTTT. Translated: CASSAGFTGELFF.

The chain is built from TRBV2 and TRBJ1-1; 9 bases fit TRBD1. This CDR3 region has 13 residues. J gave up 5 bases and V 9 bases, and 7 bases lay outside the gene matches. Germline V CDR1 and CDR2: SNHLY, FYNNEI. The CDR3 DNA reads TGTGCCAGAGGGACAGGGAAGGGGACTGAAGCTTTCTTT. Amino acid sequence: CARGTGKGTEAFF.

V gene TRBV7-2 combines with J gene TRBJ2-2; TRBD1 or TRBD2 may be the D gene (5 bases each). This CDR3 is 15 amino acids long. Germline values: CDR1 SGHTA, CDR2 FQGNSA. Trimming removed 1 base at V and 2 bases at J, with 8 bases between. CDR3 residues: CASSLDGANTGELFF. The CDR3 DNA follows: TGTGCCAGCAGCTTAGACGGGGCTAACACCGGGGAGCTGTTTTTT.

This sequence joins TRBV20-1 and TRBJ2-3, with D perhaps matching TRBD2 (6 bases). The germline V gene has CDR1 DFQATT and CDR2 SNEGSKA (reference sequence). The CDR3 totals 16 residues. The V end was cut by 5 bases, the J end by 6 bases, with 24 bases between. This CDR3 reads CSAPSMGWDRGDTQYF. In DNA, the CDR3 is TGCAGTGCTCCATCTATGGGCTGGGACCGGGGGGATACGCAGTATTTT.

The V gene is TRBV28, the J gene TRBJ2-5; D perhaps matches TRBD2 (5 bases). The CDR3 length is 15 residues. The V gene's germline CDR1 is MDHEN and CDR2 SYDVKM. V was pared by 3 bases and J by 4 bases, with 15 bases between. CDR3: CASSFLLEGRETQYF. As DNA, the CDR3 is TGTGCCAGCAGTTTCCTTCTAGAGGGTAGAGAGACCCAGTACTTC. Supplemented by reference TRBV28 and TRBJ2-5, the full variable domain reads DVKVTQSSRYLVKRTGEKVFLECVQDMDHENMFWYRQDPGLGLRLIYFSYDVKMKEKGDIPEGYSVSREKKERFSLILESASTNQTSMYLCASSFLLEGRETQYFGPGTRLLVL.

In DNA form, the CDR3 reads TGTGCCAGCAGCCAAGATCTCGACAGCCTAGCCGGTGAGCAGTTCTTC. Translation gives CASSQDLDSLAGEQFF. The chain carries TRBV3-1 and TRBJ2-1; either TRBD1 or TRBD2 may supply D (5 bases each). The CDR3 consists of 16 residues. V lost 0 bases to trimming and J lost 9 bases, with 18 bases between them. Germline-derived CDR1 and CDR2 are LGHDT and YNNKEL (reference sequence).

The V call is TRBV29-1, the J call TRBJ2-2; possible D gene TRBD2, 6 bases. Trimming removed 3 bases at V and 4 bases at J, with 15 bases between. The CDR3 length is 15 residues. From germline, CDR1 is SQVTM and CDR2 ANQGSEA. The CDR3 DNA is TGCAGCGTTGAGAGGAGGGCAGGTGGCACCGGGGAGCTGTTTTTT. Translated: CSVERRAGGTGELFF.

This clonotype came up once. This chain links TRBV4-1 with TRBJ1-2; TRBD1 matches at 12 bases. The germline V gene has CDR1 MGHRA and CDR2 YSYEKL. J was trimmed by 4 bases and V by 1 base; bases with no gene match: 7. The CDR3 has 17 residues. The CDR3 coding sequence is TGCGCCAGCAGCCAAGGCCCGGGGACAGGGGGCAGCTATGGCTACACCTTC. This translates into CASSQGPGTGGSYGYTF.

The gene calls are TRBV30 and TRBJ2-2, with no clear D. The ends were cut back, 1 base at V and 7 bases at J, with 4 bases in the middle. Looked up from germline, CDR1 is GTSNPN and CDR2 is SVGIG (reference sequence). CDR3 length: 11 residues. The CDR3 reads CAWSASGELFF. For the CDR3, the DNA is TGTGCCTGGAGTGCCAGCGGGGAGCTGTTTTTT.

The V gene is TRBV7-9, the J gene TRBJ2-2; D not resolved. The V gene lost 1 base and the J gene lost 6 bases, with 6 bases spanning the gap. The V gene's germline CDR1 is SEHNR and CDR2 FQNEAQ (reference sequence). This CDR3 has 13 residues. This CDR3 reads CASSLEAAGELFF. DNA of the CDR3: TGTGCCAGCAGCTTAGAGGCGGCCGGGGAGCTGTTTTTT. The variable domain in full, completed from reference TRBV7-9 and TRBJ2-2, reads DTGVSQNPRHKITKRGQNVTFRCDPISEHNRLYWYRQTLGQGPEFLTYFQNEAQLEKSRLLSDRFSAERPKGSFSTLEIQRTEQGDSAMYLCASSLEAAGELFFGEGSRLTVL.

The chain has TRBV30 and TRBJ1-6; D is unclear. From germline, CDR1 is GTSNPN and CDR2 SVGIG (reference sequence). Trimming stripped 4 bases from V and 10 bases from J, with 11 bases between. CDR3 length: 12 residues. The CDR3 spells CAWTPNQSPLHF. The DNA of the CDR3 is TGTGCCTGGACGCCCAACCAGTCACCCCTCCACTTT.

CDR3 nucleotide sequence: TGTGCCACCAGTGACCCGTCTAGCGGGATGATAGATACGCAGTATTTT. Amino acid sequence: CATSDPSSGMIDTQYF. V is TRBV24-1 and J is TRBJ2-3; 9 nucleotides agree with TRBD2. CDR3 length: 16 amino acids. From germline, CDR1 is KGHDR and CDR2 SFDVKD. Losses at the gene ends were 4 bases for V and 5 bases for J; bases not matched to a gene: 9.

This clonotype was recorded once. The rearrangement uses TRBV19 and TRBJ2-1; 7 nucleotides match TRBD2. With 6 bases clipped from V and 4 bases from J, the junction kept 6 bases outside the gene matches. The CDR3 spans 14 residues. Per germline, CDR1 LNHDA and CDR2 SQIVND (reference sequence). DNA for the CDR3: TGTGCCAGTAGAGGCGGGAGTTTATACAATGAGCAGTTCTTC. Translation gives CASRGGSLYNEQFF.

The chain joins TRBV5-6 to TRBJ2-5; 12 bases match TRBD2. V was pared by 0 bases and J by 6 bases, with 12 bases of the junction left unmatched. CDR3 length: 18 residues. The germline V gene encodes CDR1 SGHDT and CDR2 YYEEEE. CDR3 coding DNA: TGTGCCAGCAGCTTGGTCCCCTCCCGACTAGCGGGAGTAAAGACCCAGTACTTC. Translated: CASSLVPSRLAGVKTQYF.

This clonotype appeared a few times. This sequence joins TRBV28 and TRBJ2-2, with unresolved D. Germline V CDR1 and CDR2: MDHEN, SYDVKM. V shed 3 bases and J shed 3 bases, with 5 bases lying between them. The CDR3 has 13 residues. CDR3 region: CASSLVDTGELFF. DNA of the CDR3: TGTGCCAGCAGTTTGGTCGACACCGGGGAGCTGTTTTTT.

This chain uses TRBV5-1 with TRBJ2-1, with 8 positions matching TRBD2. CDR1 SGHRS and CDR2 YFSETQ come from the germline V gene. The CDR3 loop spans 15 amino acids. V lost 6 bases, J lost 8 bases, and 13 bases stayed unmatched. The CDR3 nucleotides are TGCGCCAGCACCAACCGGGACGGGGGGGGAGATGAGCAGTTCTTC. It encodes CASTNRDGGGDEQFF.

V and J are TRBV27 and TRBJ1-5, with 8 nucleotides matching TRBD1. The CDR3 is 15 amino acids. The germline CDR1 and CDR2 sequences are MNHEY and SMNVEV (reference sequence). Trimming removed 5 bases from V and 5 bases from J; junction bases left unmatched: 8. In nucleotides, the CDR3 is TGTGCCAGCAGTCCCGACAGGGGAGTGGATCAGCCCCAGCATTTT. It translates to CASSPDRGVDQPQHF.

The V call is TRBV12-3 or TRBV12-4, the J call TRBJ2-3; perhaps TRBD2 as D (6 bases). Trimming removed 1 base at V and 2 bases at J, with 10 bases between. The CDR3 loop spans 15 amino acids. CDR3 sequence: CASSLVADYTDTQYF. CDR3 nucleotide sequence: TGTGCCAGCAGTTTAGTAGCGGACTACACAGATACGCAGTATTTT.

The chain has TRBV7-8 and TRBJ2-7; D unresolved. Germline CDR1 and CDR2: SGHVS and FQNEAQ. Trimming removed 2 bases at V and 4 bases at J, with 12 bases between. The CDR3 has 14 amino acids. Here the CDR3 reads CASSLIGPQYEQYF. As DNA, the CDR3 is TGTGCCAGCAGCTTAATTGGACCTCAGTACGAGCAGTACTTC.

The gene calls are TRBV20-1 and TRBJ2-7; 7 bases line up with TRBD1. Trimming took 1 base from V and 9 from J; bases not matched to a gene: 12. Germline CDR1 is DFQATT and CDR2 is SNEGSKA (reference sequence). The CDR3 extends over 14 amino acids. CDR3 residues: CSARGDSTTSGQYF. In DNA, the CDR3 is TGCAGTGCTAGAGGGGACAGCACTACGTCTGGGCAGTACTTC.

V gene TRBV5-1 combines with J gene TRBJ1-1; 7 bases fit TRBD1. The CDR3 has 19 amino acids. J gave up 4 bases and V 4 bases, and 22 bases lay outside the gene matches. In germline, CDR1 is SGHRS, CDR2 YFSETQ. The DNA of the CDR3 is TGCGCCAGCAGCAGGTGGGGACCTACAGGGGCGTATCGCATCACTGAAGCTTTCTTT. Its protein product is CASSRWGPTGAYRITEAFF.

The CDR3 loop is CAIRGDSGNTIYF. CDR3 DNA sequence: TGTGCCATCAGGGGAGACTCTGGAAACACCATATATTTT. The rearrangement links TRBV10-3 to TRBJ1-3; no definite D call. The CDR3 length is 13 residues. CDR1 is ENHRY, CDR2 SYGVKD, per germline. V lost 6 bases and J 0 bases, leaving 6 bases between the germline ends.

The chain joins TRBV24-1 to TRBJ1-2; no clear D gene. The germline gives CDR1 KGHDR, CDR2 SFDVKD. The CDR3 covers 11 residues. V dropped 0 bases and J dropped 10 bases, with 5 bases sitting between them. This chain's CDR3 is CATSDLGVYTF. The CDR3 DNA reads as TGTGCCACCAGTGATTTGGGGGTCTACACCTTC.

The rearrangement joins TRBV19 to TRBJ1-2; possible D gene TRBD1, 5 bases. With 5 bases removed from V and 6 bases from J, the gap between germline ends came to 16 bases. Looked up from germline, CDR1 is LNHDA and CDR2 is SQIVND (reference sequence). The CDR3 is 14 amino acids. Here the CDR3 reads CASSHFGQLDGYTF. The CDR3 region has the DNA TGTGCCAGTAGTCATTTCGGACAATTAGATGGCTACACCTTC. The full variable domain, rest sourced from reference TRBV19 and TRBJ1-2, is DGGITQSPKYLFRKEGQNVTLSCEQNLNHDAMYWYRQDPGQGLRLIYYSQIVNDFQKGDIAEGYSVSREKKESFPLTVTSAQKNPTAFYLCASSHFGQLDGYTFGSGTRLTVV.

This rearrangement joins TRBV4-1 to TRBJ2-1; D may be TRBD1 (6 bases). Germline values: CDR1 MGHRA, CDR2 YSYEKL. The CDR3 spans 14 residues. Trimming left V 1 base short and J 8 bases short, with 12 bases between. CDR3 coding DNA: TGCGCCAGCAGCCAAGTTACAGGGCCCCATGAGCAGTTCTTC. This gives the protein CASSQVTGPHEQFF.

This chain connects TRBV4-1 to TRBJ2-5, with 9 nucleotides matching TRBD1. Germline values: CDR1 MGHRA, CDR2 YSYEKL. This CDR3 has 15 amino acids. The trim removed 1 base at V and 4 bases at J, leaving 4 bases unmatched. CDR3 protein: CASSQAQGAGETQYF. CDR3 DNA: TGCGCCAGCAGCCAAGCACAGGGGGCGGGAGAGACCCAGTACTTC.

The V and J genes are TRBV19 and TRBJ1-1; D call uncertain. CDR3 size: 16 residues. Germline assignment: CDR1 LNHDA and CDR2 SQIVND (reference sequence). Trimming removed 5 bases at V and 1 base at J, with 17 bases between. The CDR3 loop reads CASSPGGRAKNTEAFF. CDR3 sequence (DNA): TGTGCCAGTAGTCCCGGCGGCCGGGCGAAGAACACTGAAGCTTTCTTT. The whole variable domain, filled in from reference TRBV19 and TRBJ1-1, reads DGGITQSPKYLFRKEGQNVTLSCEQNLNHDAMYWYRQDPGQGLRLIYYSQIVNDFQKGDIAEGYSVSREKKESFPLTVTSAQKNPTAFYLCASSPGGRAKNTEAFFGQGTRLTVV.

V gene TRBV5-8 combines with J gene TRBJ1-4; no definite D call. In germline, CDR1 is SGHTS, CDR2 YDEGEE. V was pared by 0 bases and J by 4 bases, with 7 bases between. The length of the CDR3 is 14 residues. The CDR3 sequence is CASSLVGLNEKLFF. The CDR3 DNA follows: TGTGCCAGCAGCTTGGTCGGCCTTAATGAAAAACTGTTTTTT.

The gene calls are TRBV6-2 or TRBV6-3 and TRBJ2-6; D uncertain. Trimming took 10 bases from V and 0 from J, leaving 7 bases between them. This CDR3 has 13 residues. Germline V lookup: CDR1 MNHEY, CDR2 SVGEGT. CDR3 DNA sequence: TGTGCCACCTGGGGCTCTGGGGCCAACGTCCTGACTTTC. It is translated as CATWGSGANVLTF.

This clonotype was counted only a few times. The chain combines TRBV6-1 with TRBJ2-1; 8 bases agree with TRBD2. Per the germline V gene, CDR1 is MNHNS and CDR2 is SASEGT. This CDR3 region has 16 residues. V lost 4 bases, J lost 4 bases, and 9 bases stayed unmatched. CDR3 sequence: CASSGGIRGGYNEQFF. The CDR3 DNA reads TGTGCCAGCAGTGGAGGAATCCGGGGGGGGTACAATGAGCAGTTCTTC.